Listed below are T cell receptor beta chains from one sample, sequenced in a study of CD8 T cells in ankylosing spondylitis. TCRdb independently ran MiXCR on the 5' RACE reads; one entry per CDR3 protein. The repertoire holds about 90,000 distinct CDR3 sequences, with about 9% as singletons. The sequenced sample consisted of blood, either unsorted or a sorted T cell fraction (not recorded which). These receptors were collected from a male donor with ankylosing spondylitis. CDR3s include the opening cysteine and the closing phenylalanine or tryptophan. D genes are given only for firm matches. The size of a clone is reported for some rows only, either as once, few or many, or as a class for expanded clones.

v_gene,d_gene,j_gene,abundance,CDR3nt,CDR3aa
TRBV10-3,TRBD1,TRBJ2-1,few,TGTGCCAACCGACAGGGGCTTGAGCAGTTCTTC,CANRQGLEQFF
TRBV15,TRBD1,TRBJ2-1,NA,TGTGCCACCAGCACCCCGACAGGGACGAGAATATACAATGAGCAGTTCTTC,CATSTPTGTRIYNEQFF
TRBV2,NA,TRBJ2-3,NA,TGTGCCAGCTCTGAGGTGGATACGCAGTATTTT,CASSEVDTQYF
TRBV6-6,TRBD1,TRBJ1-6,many,TGTGCCTCCAACACAGGGGAAGATTCACCCCTCCACTTT,CASNTGEDSPLHF
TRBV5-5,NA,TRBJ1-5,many,TGTGCCAGCAGCGCCGACAGATTTACTAGCAATCAGCCCCAGCATTTT,CASSADRFTSNQPQHF
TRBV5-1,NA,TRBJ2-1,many,TGCGCCAGCAGCCCCATTCGGGCGTCCTACAATGAGCAGTTCTTC,CASSPIRASYNEQFF
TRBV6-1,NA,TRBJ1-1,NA,TGTGCCACCCTACCTAGGGCCACTGAAGCTTTCTTT,CATLPRATEAFF
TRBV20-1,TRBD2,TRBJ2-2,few,TGCAGTGTCCAGAGTAGGACTAGCGGGACCAACACCGGGGAGCTGTTTTTT,CSVQSRTSGTNTGELFF
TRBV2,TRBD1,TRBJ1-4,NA,TGTGCCAGCAGTCCGGGACAGGGAGGCCCCAATGAAAAACTGATTTTT,CASSPGQGGPNEKLIF
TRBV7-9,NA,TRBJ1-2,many,TGTGCCAGCAGCCCGACAGACCACTATGGCTACACCTTC,CASSPTDHYGYTF
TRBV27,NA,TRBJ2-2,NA,TGTGCCAGCAGTTTTACCGGGACCCAGCGCGGGGAGCTGTTTTTT,CASSFTGTQRGELFF
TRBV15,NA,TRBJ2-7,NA,TGTGCCACCAGCAGATCCCGGGACACTTCCTACGAGCAGTACTTC,CATSRSRDTSYEQYF
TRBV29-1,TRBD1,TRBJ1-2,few,TGCAGCGTTAAGGGGACAGGTCCGGGCTATGGCTACACCTTC,CSVKGTGPGYGYTF
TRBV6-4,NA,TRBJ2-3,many,TGTGCCAGCAGTGACTCTCCGGGGGCGGATACGCAGTATTTT,CASSDSPGADTQYF
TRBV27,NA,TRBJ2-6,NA,TGTGCCAGCAGTTTAGGTACAGGGTACGGGGCCAACGTCCTGACTTTC,CASSLGTGYGANVLTF
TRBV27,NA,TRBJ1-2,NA,TGTGCCAGCAGTCCCTCCGGGTGGGCTAACTATGGCTACACCTTC,CASSPSGWANYGYTF
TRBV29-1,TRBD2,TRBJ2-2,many,TGCAGCGGTCTAGCGGGAGTAGGGGGCACCGGGGAGCTGTTTTTT,CSGLAGVGGTGELFF
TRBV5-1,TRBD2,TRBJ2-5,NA,TGCGCCAGCAGCTTGGTGGCTAGCGGGAGGGCCGGGGAGACCCAGTACTTC,CASSLVASGRAGETQYF
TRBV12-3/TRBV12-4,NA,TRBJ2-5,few,TGTGCCAGCAGCACACAAGAGACCCAGTACTTC,CASSTQETQYF
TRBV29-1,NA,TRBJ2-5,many,TGCAGCGTTGTTTCGTATCAAGAGACCCAGTACTTC,CSVVSYQETQYF
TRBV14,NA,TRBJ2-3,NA,TGTGCCAGCAGCCAAGCGGTACAACAGGGAGGGACAGATACGCAGTATTTT,CASSQAVQQGGTDTQYF
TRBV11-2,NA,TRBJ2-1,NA,TGTGCCAGCAGCCGCCACCCACTTAGTGAGCAGTTCTTC,CASSRHPLSEQFF
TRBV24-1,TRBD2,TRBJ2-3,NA,TGTGCCACCAGTGCCCTCGGGACTAGCGGGTCTAGCACAGATACGCAGTATTTT,CATSALGTSGSSTDTQYF
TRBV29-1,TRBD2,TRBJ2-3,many,TGCAGCGCGGAGCGGGAGACCTCAGATACGCAGTATTTT,CSAERETSDTQYF
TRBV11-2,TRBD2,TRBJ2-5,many,TGTGCCAGCAGCTTGCTAGCGGGAGAAGAGACCCAGTACTTC,CASSLLAGEETQYF
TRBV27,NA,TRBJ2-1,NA,TGTGCCAGCAAGGAGGGCCCATCCTACAATGAGCAGTTCTTC,CASKEGPSYNEQFF
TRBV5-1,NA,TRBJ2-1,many,TGCGCCAGCAGCCCGGGTGGAGCCTGGGGCTCCTACAATGAGCAGTTCTTC,CASSPGGAWGSYNEQFF
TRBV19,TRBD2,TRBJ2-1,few,TGTGCCAGTAGTATAGATCGTACTAGCGATGGGAATGAGCAGTTCTTC,CASSIDRTSDGNEQFF
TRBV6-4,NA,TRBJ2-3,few,TGTGCCAGCAGTGAGAGGATCACTAGCACAGATACGCAGTATTTT,CASSERITSTDTQYF
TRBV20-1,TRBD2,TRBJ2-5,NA,TGCAGTGCTAGGGTGGCAGAACTTGGGACTAGCGGGTTTGGAGAGACCCAGTACTTC,CSARVAELGTSGFGETQYF
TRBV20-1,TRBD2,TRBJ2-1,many,TGCAGTGCCCACACCCGGAGGCCTAGCGGATACAATGAGCAGTTCTTC,CSAHTRRPSGYNEQFF
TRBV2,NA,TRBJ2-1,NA,TGTGCCAGCAGTGAGAGGCGGGGCCGACACAATGAGCAGTTCTTC,CASSERRGRHNEQFF
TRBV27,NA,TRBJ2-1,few,TGTGCCAGCAGTCCCGCAGGGGTCTCCTACAATGAGCAGTTCTTC,CASSPAGVSYNEQFF
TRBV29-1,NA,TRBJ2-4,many,TGCAGCGTTCTGGACGGGAACATTCAGTACTTC,CSVLDGNIQYF
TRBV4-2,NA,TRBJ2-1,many,TGTGCCAGCAGCCAGCATCAGGGCAATGAGCAGTTCTTC,CASSQHQGNEQFF
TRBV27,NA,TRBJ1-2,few,TGTGCCAGCAGTTTATCAGGAGCGGACACCTATGGCTACACCTTC,CASSLSGADTYGYTF
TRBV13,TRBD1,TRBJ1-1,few,TGTGCCAGCAGCTTAGGAGGGGGCTGGGGCACTGAAGCTTTCTTT,CASSLGGGWGTEAFF
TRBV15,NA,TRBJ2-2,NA,TGTGCCACCAGCAGAGATTTGACAGGCCAGAACACCGGGGAGCTGTTTTTT,CATSRDLTGQNTGELFF
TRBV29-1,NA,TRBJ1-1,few,TGCAGCGCGTACCCGGGTGAGAACACTGAAGCTTTCTTT,CSAYPGENTEAFF
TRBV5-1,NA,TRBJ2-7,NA,TGCGCCAGCAGCTTGGGACCGGAGCAGTACTTC,CASSLGPEQYF
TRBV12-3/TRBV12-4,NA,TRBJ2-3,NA,TGTGCCAGCAGTTTAAGTCGGGGGATTCACACAGATACGCAGTATTTT,CASSLSRGIHTDTQYF
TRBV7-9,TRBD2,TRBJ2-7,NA,TGTGCCAGCAGCTTAGCCTTGGGGACTATCGGCGAGCAGTACTTC,CASSLALGTIGEQYF
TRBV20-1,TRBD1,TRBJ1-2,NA,TGCAGTGCTAGAACGCAGGGGGCTTATGGCTACACCTTC,CSARTQGAYGYTF
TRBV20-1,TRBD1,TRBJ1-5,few,TGCAGTGCTGGGGACAGCGAGGCTCAGCCCCAGCATTTT,CSAGDSEAQPQHF
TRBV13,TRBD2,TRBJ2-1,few,TGTGCCAGCAGCAGACTAGCGGGAATGAGCTCCTACAATGAGCAGTTCTTC,CASSRLAGMSSYNEQFF
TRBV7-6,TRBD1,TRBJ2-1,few,TGTGCCAGCGGGGACAGGGGGCTCAATGAGCAGTTCTTC,CASGDRGLNEQFF
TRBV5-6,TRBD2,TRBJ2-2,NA,TGTGCCAGCAGCTTGGATGCAGCGGGAGTAGCCGGGGAGCTGTTTTTT,CASSLDAAGVAGELFF
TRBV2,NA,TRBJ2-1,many,TGTGCCAGCAGTGAGAAGTTCTTC,CASSEKFF
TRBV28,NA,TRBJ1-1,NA,TGTGCCAGCAACGGCCGGGGGGTCACTGAAGCTTTCTTT,CASNGRGVTEAFF
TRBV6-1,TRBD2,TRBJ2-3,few,TGTGCCAGCGGTAGGGTAGCGGGAGCAGATACGCAGTATTTT,CASGRVAGADTQYF
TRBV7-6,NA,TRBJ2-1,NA,TGTGCCAGCAGCTTTACTGGGGCAGATGAGCAGTTCTTC,CASSFTGADEQFF
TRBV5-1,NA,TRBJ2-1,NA,TGCGCTAGCTCCAAGCTGCTGGCGGGACGAAGCTCCTACAATGAGCAGTTCTTC,CASSKLLAGRSSYNEQFF
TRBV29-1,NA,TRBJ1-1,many,TGCAGCGTTGCTTCGGTCACTGAAGCTTTCTTT,CSVASVTEAFF
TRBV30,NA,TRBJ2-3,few,TGTGCCGGGAGAGGGCCCGCAGATACGCAGTATTTT,CAGRGPADTQYF
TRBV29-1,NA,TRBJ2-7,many,TGCAGCGTTGAAGATGGGTCCGGGTCCTACGAGCAGTACTTC,CSVEDGSGSYEQYF
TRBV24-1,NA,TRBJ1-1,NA,TGTGCCACCAGTGCGGGCAAGAACACTGAAGCTTTCTTT,CATSAGKNTEAFF
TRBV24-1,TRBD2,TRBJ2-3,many,TGTGCCACCAGTGAACTAGGGACTAGCGGCCATTCCACAGATACGCAGTATTTT,CATSELGTSGHSTDTQYF
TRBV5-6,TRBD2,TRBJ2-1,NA,TGTGCCAGGAGCTCCGGACTAGCGGGCGGTAGCTCCTACAATGAGCAGTTCTTC,CARSSGLAGGSSYNEQFF
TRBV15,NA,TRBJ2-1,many,TGTGCCACCAGCAGAGGACTTAACAATGAGCAGTTCTTC,CATSRGLNNEQFF
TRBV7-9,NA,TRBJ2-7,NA,TGTGCCAGCAGCTTAGCGTTTGGGGGGTACGAGCAGTACTTC,CASSLAFGGYEQYF